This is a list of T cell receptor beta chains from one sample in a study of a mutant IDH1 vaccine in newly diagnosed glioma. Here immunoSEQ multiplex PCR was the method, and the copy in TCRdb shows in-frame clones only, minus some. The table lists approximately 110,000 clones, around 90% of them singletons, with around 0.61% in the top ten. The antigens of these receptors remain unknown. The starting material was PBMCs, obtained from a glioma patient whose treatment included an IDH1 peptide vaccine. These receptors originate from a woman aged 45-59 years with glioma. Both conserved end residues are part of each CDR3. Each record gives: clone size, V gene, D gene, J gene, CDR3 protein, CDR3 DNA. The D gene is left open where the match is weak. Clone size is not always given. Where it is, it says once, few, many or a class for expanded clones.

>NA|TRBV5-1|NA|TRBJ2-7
CASSLVGTTIYEQYF
TGCGCCAGCAGCTTGGTAGGGACAACTATCTACGAGCAGTACTTC
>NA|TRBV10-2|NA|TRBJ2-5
CASSRAAEETQYF
TGCGCCAGCAGCCGGGCCGCGGAGGAGACCCAGTACTTC
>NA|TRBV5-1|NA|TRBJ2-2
CASSFGGAQNTGELFF
TGCGCCAGCAGCTTCGGTGGGGCCCAGAACACCGGGGAGCTGTTTTTT
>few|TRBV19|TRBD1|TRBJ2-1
CAGTGANNEQFF
TGTGCCGGCACAGGGGCCAACAATGAGCAGTTCTTC
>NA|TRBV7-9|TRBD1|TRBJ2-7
CASSSWDRGRGEQYF
TGTGCCAGCAGCTCCTGGGACAGGGGGCGAGGGGAGCAGTACTTC
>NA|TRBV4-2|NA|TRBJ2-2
CASSSFSGTGELFF
TGTGCCAGCAGCTCCTTTAGCGGAACCGGGGAGCTGTTTTTT
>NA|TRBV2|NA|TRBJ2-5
CASSPTNLGTQYF
TGTGCCAGCAGCCCGACTAACCTCGGGACCCAGTACTTC
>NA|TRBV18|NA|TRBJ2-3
CASSPPLRSTDTQYF
TGTGCCAGCTCACCACCCCTCCGCAGCACAGATACGCAGTATTTT
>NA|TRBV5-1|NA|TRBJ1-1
CASSSTSWGRNTEAFF
TGCGCCAGCAGCTCGACCTCTTGGGGAAGGAACACTGAAGCTTTCTTT
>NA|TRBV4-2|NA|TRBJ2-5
CASSQVGGEETQYF
TGTGCCAGCAGCCAAGTGGGAGGAGAAGAGACCCAGTACTTC
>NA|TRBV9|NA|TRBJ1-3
CASSGGDTERSGNTIYF
TGTGCCAGCAGCGGCGGGGACACCGAGAGGAGTGGAAACACCATATATTTT
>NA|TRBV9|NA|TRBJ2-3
CLPPFTDTQYF
TGCCTGCCTCCGTTCACAGATACGCAGTATTTT
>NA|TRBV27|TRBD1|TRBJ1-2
CASSPPGQGFYGYTF
TGTGCCAGCAGTCCGCCCGGACAGGGGTTCTATGGCTACACCTTC
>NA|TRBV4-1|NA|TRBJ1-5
CASSQQVGAYGNQPQHF
TGCGCCAGCAGCCAGCAGGTGGGGGCCTATGGCAATCAGCCCCAGCATTTT
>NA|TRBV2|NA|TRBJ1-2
CASSLIPEGGSEGYTF
TGTGCCAGCAGTCTCATCCCCGAGGGGGGCAGTGAGGGCTACACCTTC
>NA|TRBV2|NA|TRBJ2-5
CASSAARQTQYF
TGTGCCAGCAGTGCAGCGCGCCAGACCCAGTACTTC
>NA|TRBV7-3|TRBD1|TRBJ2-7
CASSLWLGQRYEQYF
TGTGCCAGCAGCTTATGGTTGGGACAGCGATACGAGCAGTACTTC
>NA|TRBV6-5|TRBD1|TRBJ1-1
CASSYPTTGGNTEAFF
TGTGCCAGCAGTTACCCGACGACAGGGGGGAACACTGAAGCTTTCTTT
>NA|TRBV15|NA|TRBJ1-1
CATRSTATNTEAFF
TGTGCCACCAGATCGACAGCTACTAACACTGAAGCTTTCTTT
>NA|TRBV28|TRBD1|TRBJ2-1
CASRGWTGGKDNEQFF
TGTGCCAGCAGAGGTTGGACAGGGGGCAAGGACAATGAGCAGTTCTTC
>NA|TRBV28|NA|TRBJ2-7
CASRFQGYEQYF
TGTGCCAGCAGGTTCCAGGGATACGAGCAGTACTTC
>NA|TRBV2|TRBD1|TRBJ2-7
CASLYRGAPEQYF
TGTGCCAGCTTATACAGGGGGGCCCCCGAGCAGTACTTC
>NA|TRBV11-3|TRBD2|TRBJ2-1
CASSVGLALANEQFF
TGTGCCAGCAGCGTGGGACTAGCGCTCGCCAATGAGCAGTTCTTC
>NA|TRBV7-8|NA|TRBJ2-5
CASSFGRGRETQYF
TGTGCCAGCAGCTTTGGTCGAGGAAGGGAGACCCAGTACTTC
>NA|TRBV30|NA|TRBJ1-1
CAWSVAGNTEAFF
TGTGCCTGGAGTGTAGCAGGGAACACTGAAGCTTTCTTT
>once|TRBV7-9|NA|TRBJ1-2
CASSLAESSYGYTF
TGTGCCAGCAGCTTAGCGGAGTCGTCCTATGGCTACACCTTC
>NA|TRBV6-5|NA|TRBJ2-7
CASSYSTGYPYEQYF
TGTGCCAGCAGTTACTCGACTGGCTACCCCTACGAGCAGTACTTC
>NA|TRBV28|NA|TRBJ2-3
CASTVGDTRTDTQYF
TGTGCCAGCACTGTGGGGGACACACGCACAGATACGCAGTATTTT
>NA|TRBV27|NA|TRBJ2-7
CASSLRGPGYEQYF
TGTGCCAGCAGTTTAAGGGGCCCAGGGTACGAGCAGTACTTC